A single T cell receptor beta chain is shown here with its context. Antigen unknown. The record originates from a study of graft-versus-host responses after intestinal transplantation. Overall study: All recipients got anti-thymocyte globulin induction, then tacrolimus and steroids for about 3 years. Overall study findings and caveats: Patients with graft-donor T cell macrochimerism had high graft-versus-host to host-versus-graft clonal ratios in allografts. Levels of circulating GvH clones at their peak were associated with early post-transplant HvG declines. Some GvH clones were seen earlier in gut or blood, suggesting intestinal origin.

Germline values: CDR1 MNHNS, CDR2 SASEGT. The CDR3 is 15 amino acids. Trimming took 4 bases from V and 5 from J; bases not matched to a gene: 8. The data were produced by immunoSEQ multiplex PCR, yet TCRdb's version contains in-frame clones alone and is incomplete. The sample lists about 96,000 clones; roughly 92% were seen once. Here the sequenced sample was unstimulated CD4+ T cells sorted from spleen or lymph node cells, taken before intestinal transplant. The gene calls are TRBV6-1 and TRBJ1-5, with 7 bases aligning to TRBD1. This clonotype originated in a human donor who received an intestinal transplant. The CDR3 DNA reads TGTGCCAGCAGTGCCGGACAGGTGTTGTATCAGCCCCAGCATTTT. This gives the protein CASSAGQVLYQPQHF.